Included here is one TCR beta chain sequence, with context. Its target is not known. The source of the sample is a study of cytotoxic CD8 clonotypes in ibrutinib-treated CLL. General study findings and limits: An increase in clonality occurred at ibrutinib response, followed by a return toward baseline at progression. Once treatment began, public clonotypes, which were uncommon, contracted or stayed stable. Pretreatment clonality was elevated relative to age-matched healthy donors and paralleled circulating CD8+ T-cell counts.

Deep sequencing aimed at 1 in 200,000 to 1 in 1 million T cells' resolution. Sequenced by immunoSEQ multiplex PCR; TCRdb stores in-frame clones only, minus some. In the table there are around 27,000 clones, nearly 70% of which are singletons. CDR3 size: 14 residues. V trimming: 1 base; J trimming: 7 bases; junction bases outside the gene matches: 9. Germline V gene lookup returns CDR1 GTSNPN and CDR2 SVGIG (reference sequence). The clonotype originates from a human donor with chronic lymphocytic leukemia. The V and J genes are TRBV30 and TRBJ1-2; TRBD1 matches at 7 bases. The input for sequencing was PBMCs, taken at disease progression, from a patient treated with ibrutinib. This chain's CDR3 is CAWSAIQGLGGYTF. In DNA, the CDR3 is TGTGCCTGGAGTGCGATACAGGGGCTTGGTGGCTACACCTTC.